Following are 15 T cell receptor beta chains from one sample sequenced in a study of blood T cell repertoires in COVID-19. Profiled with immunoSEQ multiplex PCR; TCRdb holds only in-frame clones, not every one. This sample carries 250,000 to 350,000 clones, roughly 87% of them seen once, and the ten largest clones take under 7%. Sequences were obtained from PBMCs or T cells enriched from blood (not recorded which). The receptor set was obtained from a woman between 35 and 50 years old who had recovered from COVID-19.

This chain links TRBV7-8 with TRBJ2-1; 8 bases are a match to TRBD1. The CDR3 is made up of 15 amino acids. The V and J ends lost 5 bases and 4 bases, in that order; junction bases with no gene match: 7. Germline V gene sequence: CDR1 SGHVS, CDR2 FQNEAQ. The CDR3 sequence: CASSRAGGRYNEQFF. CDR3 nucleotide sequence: TGTGCCAGCAGCCGAGCAGGGGGCCGGTACAATGAGCAGTTCTTC.

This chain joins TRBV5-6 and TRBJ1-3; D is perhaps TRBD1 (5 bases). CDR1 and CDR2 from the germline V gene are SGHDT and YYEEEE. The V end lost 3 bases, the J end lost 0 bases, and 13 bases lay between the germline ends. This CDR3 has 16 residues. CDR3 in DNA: TGTGCCAGCAGCTGGGGGGGACTTAGCTCTGGAAACACCATATATTTT. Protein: CASSWGGLSSGNTIYF.

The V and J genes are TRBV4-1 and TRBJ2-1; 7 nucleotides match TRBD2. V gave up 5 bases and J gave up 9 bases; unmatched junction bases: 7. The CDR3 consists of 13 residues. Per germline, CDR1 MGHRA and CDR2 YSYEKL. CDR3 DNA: TGCGCCAGCAGCGCAAGACCGGGGGGTGAGCAGTTCTTC. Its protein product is CASSARPGGEQFF.

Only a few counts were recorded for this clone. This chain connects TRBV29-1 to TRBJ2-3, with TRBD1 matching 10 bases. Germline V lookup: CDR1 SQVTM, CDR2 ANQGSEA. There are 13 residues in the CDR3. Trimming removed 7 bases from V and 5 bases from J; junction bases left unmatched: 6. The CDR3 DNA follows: TGCAGCGCGACAGGGGGCGAAATAGATACGCAGTATTTT. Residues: CSATGGEIDTQYF.

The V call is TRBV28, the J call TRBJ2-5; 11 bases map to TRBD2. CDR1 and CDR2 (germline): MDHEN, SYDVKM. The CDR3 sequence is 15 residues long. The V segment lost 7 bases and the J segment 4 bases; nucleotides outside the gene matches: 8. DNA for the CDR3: TGTGCCAGCAAGTATTCACTAGCGGGAGTAGAGACCCAGTACTTC. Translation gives CASKYSLAGVETQYF.

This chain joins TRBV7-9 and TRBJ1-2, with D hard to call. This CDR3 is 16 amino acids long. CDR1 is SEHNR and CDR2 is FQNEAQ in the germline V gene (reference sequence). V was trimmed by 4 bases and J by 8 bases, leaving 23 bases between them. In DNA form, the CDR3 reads TGTGCCAGCAGCTCACCCCTCCTTTGGTTAAATGAGGGCTACACCTTC. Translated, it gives CASSSPLLWLNEGYTF.

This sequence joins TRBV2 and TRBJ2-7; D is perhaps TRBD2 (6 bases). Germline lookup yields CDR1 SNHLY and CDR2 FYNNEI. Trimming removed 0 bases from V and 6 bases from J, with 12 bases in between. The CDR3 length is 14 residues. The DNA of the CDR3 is TGTGCCAGCAGTGAAGCGCGACTAGTTCTCGAGCAGTACTTC. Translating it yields CASSEARLVLEQYF. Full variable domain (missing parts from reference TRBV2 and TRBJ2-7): EPEVTQTPSHQVTQMGQEVILRCVPISNHLYFYWYRQILGQKVEFLVSFYNNEISEKSEIFDDQFSVERPDGSNFTLKIRSTKLEDSAMYFCASSEARLVLEQYFGPGTRLTVT.

The CDR3 reads CASGQGSYNSPLHF. CDR3 nucleotides: TGTGCCAGCGGGCAGGGGTCCTATAATTCACCCCTCCACTTT. The chain combines TRBV6-5 with TRBJ1-6; possibly TRBD1 for D (6 bases). V was trimmed by 8 bases and J by 1 base, leaving 9 bases between them. Germline CDR1 reads MNHEY; CDR2 reads SVGAGI. The CDR3 length is 14 residues.

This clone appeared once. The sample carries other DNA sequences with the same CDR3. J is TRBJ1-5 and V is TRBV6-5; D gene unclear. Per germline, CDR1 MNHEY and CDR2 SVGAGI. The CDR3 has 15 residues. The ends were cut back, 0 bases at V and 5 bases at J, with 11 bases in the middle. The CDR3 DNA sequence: TGTGCCAGCAGTTACTCGACGGGAACGGATCAGCCCCAGCATTTT. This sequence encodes CASSYSTGTDQPQHF.

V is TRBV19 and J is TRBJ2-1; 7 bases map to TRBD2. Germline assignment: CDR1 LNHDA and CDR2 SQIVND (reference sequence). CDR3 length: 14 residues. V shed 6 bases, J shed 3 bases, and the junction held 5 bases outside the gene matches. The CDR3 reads CASRGGTNYNEQFF. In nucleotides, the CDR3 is TGTGCCAGTAGGGGCGGGACTAACTACAATGAGCAGTTCTTC.

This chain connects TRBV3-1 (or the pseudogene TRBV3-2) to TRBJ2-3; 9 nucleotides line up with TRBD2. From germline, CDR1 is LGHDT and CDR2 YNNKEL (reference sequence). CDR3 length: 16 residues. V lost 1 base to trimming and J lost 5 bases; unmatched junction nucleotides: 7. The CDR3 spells CASSQVAGGGGDTQYF. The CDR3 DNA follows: TGTGCCAGCAGCCAAGTGGCGGGAGGGGGAGGAGATACGCAGTATTTT.

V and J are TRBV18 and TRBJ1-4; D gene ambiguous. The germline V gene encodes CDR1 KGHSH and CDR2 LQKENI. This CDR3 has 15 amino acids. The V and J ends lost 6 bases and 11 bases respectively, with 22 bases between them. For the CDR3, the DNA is TGTGCCAGCTCTCCGGCGGGGATCGGGGAAAGGAAACTGTTTTTT. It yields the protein CASSPAGIGERKLFF.

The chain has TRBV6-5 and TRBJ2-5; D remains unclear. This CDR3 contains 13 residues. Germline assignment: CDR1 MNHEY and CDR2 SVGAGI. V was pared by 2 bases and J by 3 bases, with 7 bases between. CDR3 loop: CASSYGQEETQYF. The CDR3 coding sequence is TGTGCCAGCAGTTACGGTCAGGAAGAGACCCAGTACTTC.

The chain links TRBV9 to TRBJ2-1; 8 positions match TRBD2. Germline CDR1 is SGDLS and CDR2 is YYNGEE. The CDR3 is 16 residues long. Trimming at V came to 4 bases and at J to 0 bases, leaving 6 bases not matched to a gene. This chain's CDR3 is CASSFSGTGSYNEQFF. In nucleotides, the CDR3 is TGTGCCAGCAGCTTTAGCGGGACCGGCTCCTACAATGAGCAGTTCTTC.

CDR3 region: CASSLGAGELFF. DNA of the CDR3: TGTGCCAGCAGCTTGGGGGCAGGGGAGCTGTTTTTT. The chain recombines TRBV5-6 with TRBJ2-2; D is unclear. CDR1 and CDR2 from the germline V gene are SGHDT and YYEEEE. This CDR3 spans 12 amino acids. The V gene lost 0 bases and the J gene lost 8 bases, with 5 bases spanning the gap. Drawing the rest from reference TRBV5-6 and TRBJ2-2, the complete variable domain is DAGVTQSPTHLIKTRGQQVTLRCSPKSGHDTVSWYQQALGQGPQFIFQYYEEEERQRGNFPDRFSGHQFPNYSSELNVNALLLGDSALYLCASSLGAGELFFGEGSRLTVL.